The T cell receptor beta chain described here comes from a study of regulatory T cells in long-lasting Graves disease. With iRepertoire HTBI primers and Arm-PCR of CDR3 regions, TCR beta libraries were built. Each CDR3 protein gets one entry after TCRdb re-called the multiplex PCR reads with MiXCR. Altogether 500,000 or so distinct CDR3 sequences are present, around 15% being singletons, with the ten largest covering roughly a sixth. Time point here: newly diagnosed GD, antithyroid drugs for less than 3 months. With RNA extracted from PBMCs as input, the TCR library was made. This same sample was also part of a study on T cells in Graves' hyperthyroidism and ophthalmopathy.

This material consisted of peripheral blood mononuclear cells (PBMCs), taken at new diagnosis, from a patient treated with antithyroid drugs. The TCR originated in a woman between 45 and 60 years old with Graves disease.

The CDR3 sequence: CASNSDGNNEQFF. The CDR3, as DNA: TGTGCCAGTAACTCGGACGGAAACAATGAGCAGTTCTTC. This chain connects TRBV19 to TRBJ2-1; D is unclear. V was shortened by 7 bases and J by 5 bases, with 12 bases between the two germline ends. This CDR3 is built from 13 residues. Germline V gives CDR1 LNHDA, CDR2 SQIVND (reference sequence). Full variable domain (outside the CDR3, taken from reference TRBV19 and TRBJ2-1): DGGITQSPKYLFRKEGQNVTLSCEQNLNHDAMYWYRQDPGQGLRLIYYSQIVNDFQKGDIAEGYSVSREKKESFPLTVTSAQKNPTAFYLCASNSDGNNEQFFGPGTRLTVL.